This section outlines one T cell receptor (beta chain) sequence together with its context. Antigen specificity is unknown. This record comes from a study of OX40 agonist ivuxolimab in advanced cancers. Whole-study context: Hepatocellular carcinoma, melanoma, renal cell or head and neck cancer affected the dose-escalation patients.

Any history of autoimmune disease or systemic immunosuppression disqualified patients. Study outcomes and limitations: CD8+ T cells (on average) carried more expanded clones than CD4+ T cells. Doses of 0.1 to 3.0 mg/kg were accompanied by clonal expansion of CD4+ and CD8+ blood T cells by week 6.

Germline V gives CDR1 SGHTA, CDR2 FQGNSA. Trimming cost V 5 bases and J 7 bases; bases outside gene matches: 8. The CDR3 spans 14 residues. The data were produced by immunoSEQ multiplex PCR, yet TCRdb's version contains in-frame clones alone and is incomplete. In the table there are roughly 67,000 clones, around 87% of which are singletons. V usage is TRBV7-2 and J usage is TRBJ1-2; 9 bases fit TRBD1. The sequence came from an adult with an advanced solid tumor such as melanoma, head and neck, liver or kidney cancer. Sequenced here: CD4+ or CD8+ T cells sorted from blood, sampled in a trial of the OX40 agonist ivuxolimab. CDR3 sequence (DNA): TGTGCCAGCAGCGAACCTGGGACAGGGATTGGCTACACCTTC. Its translation is CASSEPGTGIGYTF.